This T cell receptor (beta chain) was sequenced for a study of T cell responses to AZD1222 COVID-19 vaccine. In the case of this clone: The antigen remains undetermined.

The germline gives CDR1 MGHRA, CDR2 YSYEKL. The CDR3 has 16 amino acids. The V gene end was trimmed by 3 bases and the J gene end by 12 bases; junction bases not matched to a gene: 8. The protocol was immunoSEQ multiplex PCR, while the TCRdb copy is restricted to in-frame clones and leaves out a portion. Found here are some 140,000 clones, under 95% of them singletons; the top ten hold about 3%. Study-level points and caveats: In all cases, repertoires were sampled only after the peak T cell response. Spike-wide coverage was observed for vaccine-associated CD4 TCRs, with dominant responses at 160-218 and 743-854. Only five to seven AZD1222 recipients were seropositive at baseline.

The chain links TRBV4-1 to TRBJ2-1; 16 nucleotides align to TRBD2. The sequence derives from an adult in good health. Sequences were derived from peripheral blood, sampled on day 0 of AZD1222 vaccination. DNA for the CDR3: TGCGCCAGCAGCCAGGCCGGGACTAGCGGGAGGGTTCGGCAGTTCTTC. Translating gives CASSQAGTSGRVRQFF.